The rows below give T cell receptor beta chains drawn from one sample of a study of metastatic and nonmetastatic thyroid tumors. TCRdb re-called the PCR reads via MiXCR. The sample lists 65,000 to 70,000 clones, over 12% occurring once. Sequenced: blood. These receptors were collected from a male donor with papillary thyroid cancer or a benign thyroid nodule (not recorded which). Some clones in this sample may be carry-over from other donors' samples. CDR3s include the opening cysteine and the closing phenylalanine or tryptophan. A D gene is named only where the DNA matches it firmly. Not all rows give a size; the values are once, few, many and, for expanded clones, a class.

D gene	V gene	J gene	clone size	CDR3 DNA	CDR3 protein
-	TRBV18	TRBJ2-7	-	TGTGCCAGCTCCCCTCGTTCAGGCGAGCAGTACTTC	CASSPRSGEQYF
TRBD2	TRBV7-9	TRBJ2-1	many	TGTGCCAGCAGCCCTAGCGGGGTAGTCCACAATGAGCAGTTCTTC	CASSPSGVVHNEQFF
TRBD1	TRBV6-1	TRBJ1-4	many	TGTGCCAGCAGTCAAACAGGGGGCGACGAAAAACTGTTTTTT	CASSQTGGDEKLFF
-	TRBV4-2	TRBJ2-3	-	TGTGCCAGCAGCCGGTACCTCGGCACAGATACGCAGTATTTT	CASSRYLGTDTQYF
TRBD2	TRBV12-3/TRBV12-4	TRBJ2-7	few	TGTGCCAGCAGACCGCCGGGCGGGAGGACGAGGGAGCAGTACTTC	CASRPPGGRTREQYF
TRBD2	TRBV6-2/TRBV6-3	TRBJ2-1	few	TGTGCCAGCAGTTCCGGGACTAGTGACAATGAGCAATTCTTC	CASSSGTSDNEQFF
-	TRBV9	TRBJ1-1	few	TGTGCCAGCAGCCCCTGTGGGGGGTTAATCACTGAAGCTTTCTTT	CASSPCGGLITEAFF
TRBD2	TRBV3-1	TRBJ2-3	many	TGTGCCAGCAGCCATCATTTGGAACTAGCGGGATCCACAGATACGCAGTATTTT	CASSHHLELAGSTDTQYF
-	TRBV6-1	TRBJ2-5	many	TGTGCCAGCAGTTGGGGCGGCAGCACCCAAGAGACCCAGTACTTC	CASSWGGSTQETQYF
-	TRBV28	TRBJ1-2	many	TGTGCCAGCAGTACGGGGTATGGCTACACCTTC	CASSTGYGYTF
-	TRBV9	TRBJ1-1	medium-sized	TGTGCCAGCAGCGTAACAGGGCTGAACACTGAAGCTTTCTTT	CASSVTGLNTEAFF
-	TRBV28	TRBJ1-4	many	TGTGCCAGCAGTCCCATGGTGGGGGGCACTAATGAAAAACTGTTTTTT	CASSPMVGGTNEKLFF
TRBD2	TRBV28	TRBJ2-7	many	TGTGCCAGCAGTCCCCCAGACGATAGCGGGAGGGCCTACGAGCAGTACTTC	CASSPPDDSGRAYEQYF
-	TRBV6-6	TRBJ1-1	few	TGTGCCAGCAGTTACTCGATTTCGGACAGTAGGCCTGAAGCTTTCTTT	CASSYSISDSRPEAFF
-	TRBV13	TRBJ2-1	many	TGTGCCAGCAGCCGGACAGAGATTAACAATGAGCAGTTCTTC	CASSRTEINNEQFF
TRBD2	TRBV27	TRBJ2-1	many	TGTGCCAGCAGTTTCTCAAGCGGGAGGAGAAATGAGCAGTTCTTC	CASSFSSGRRNEQFF
-	TRBV6-1	TRBJ1-4	-	TGTGCCAGCAGGGGTAATGAAAAACTGTTTTTT	CASRGNEKLFF
-	TRBV9	TRBJ2-7	many	TGTGCCAGCAGCGCCCGGGGACTTCCGGGGGAGCAGTACTTC	CASSARGLPGEQYF
-	TRBV5-6	TRBJ2-3	many	TGTGCCAGCACCCAACTAGTAGGCACAGATACGCAGTATTTT	CASTQLVGTDTQYF
-	TRBV18	TRBJ2-2	few	TGTGCCAGCTCACGAACGAACACCGGGGAACTGTTTTTT	CASSRTNTGELFF
-	TRBV11-2	TRBJ1-2	many	TGTGCCAGCAGCGGGCCCGGAGACTATGGCTACACCTTC	CASSGPGDYGYTF
-	TRBV27	TRBJ1-1	many	TGTGCCAGCAGTCCTCACCCGAAGTGGGGGAACACTGAAGCTTTCTTT	CASSPHPKWGNTEAFF
-	TRBV6-4	TRBJ2-7	-	TGTGCCAGCAGTGACTCTATCCATCGCCTCTTGAAGCAGTACTTC	CASSDSIHRLLKQYF
-	TRBV6-2/TRBV6-3	TRBJ1-5	-	TGTGCCAGCAGTTACTCGACAGCTGGTAATCAGCCCCAGCATTTT	CASSYSTAGNQPQHF
-	TRBV10-2	TRBJ1-2	many	TGCGCCAGCAGGGCCCAGGCGGGGGGCTACACCTTC	CASRAQAGGYTF
-	TRBV5-1	TRBJ1-5	many	TGCGCCAGCAGCACCAGGCTCTATAGCAATCAGCCCCAGCATTTT	CASSTRLYSNQPQHF
-	TRBV7-2	TRBJ2-2	many	TGTGCCAGCAGCCCTACCCGGACCCCCGGGGAGCTGTTTTTT	CASSPTRTPGELFF
TRBD2	TRBV20-1	TRBJ2-7	-	TGCAGTGCTAGAGATACCCCTCGGCCTAGCGGGAGGAGTTCGGGTTACGAGCAGTACTTC	CSARDTPRPSGRSSGYEQYF
TRBD2	TRBV24-1	TRBJ2-1	-	TGTGCCACCAGTGATCGTGGACTAGCGGGATATGGTAATGAGCAGTTCTTC	CATSDRGLAGYGNEQFF
TRBD1	TRBV5-1	TRBJ1-3	many	TGCGCCAGCAGCCCCCAACAACAGGGGGCTTACGGAAACACCATATATTTT	CASSPQQQGAYGNTIYF
-	TRBV6-2/TRBV6-3	TRBJ2-7	many	TGTGCCAGCAGTTTCTTAAGAGAGGGGTACGAGCAGTACTTC	CASSFLREGYEQYF
TRBD1	TRBV6-1	TRBJ1-1	-	TGTGCCAGCAGACCAATAACAGGGGGCGGCACTGAAGCTTTCTTT	CASRPITGGGTEAFF
-	TRBV12-3/TRBV12-4	TRBJ1-2	many	TGTGCCAGCGGATCCAGTAGAGGGCTTGGCTACACCTTC	CASGSSRGLGYTF
-	TRBV6-1	TRBJ1-2	few	TGTGCCAGCAGTGATTGGGGGGGCGCTTTCTATTGCTACACCTTC	CASSDWGGAFYCYTF
-	TRBV3-1	TRBJ1-5	many	TGTGCCAGCAGCCAGGTCCCTAGCAATCAGCCCCAGCATTTT	CASSQVPSNQPQHF
TRBD2	TRBV7-3	TRBJ2-1	many	TGTGCCAGCAGCCAAGCGGGAAACAATGAGCAGTTCTTC	CASSQAGNNEQFF
-	TRBV28	TRBJ2-7	few	TGTGCCAGCAGTTTATTAGTCAGGATCTCGTACGAGCAGTACTTC	CASSLLVRISYEQYF
-	TRBV18	TRBJ2-4	many	TGTGCCAGCTCACCTATGGGGCAGTACTTC	CASSPMGQYF
-	TRBV9	TRBJ1-2	-	TGCGCCAGCAGCGTATACTCTATCTCTAACTATGGCTACACCTTC	CASSVYSISNYGYTF
TRBD1	TRBV24-1	TRBJ2-6	-	TGTGCCACCAGTGATTCCTTTTTGGCAGGGGGCTCTGGGGCCAACGTCCTGACTTTC	CATSDSFLAGGSGANVLTF
TRBD2	TRBV4-2	TRBJ2-5	many	TGTGCCAGCGGAAGACTAGCGGGAGAAGGTCAAGAGACCCAGTACTTC	CASGRLAGEGQETQYF
-	TRBV12-3/TRBV12-4	TRBJ1-2	few	TGTGCCAGCAGTCCCACGGTCGCGGGGGATTGTTACACCTTC	CASSPTVAGDCYTF
TRBD2	TRBV5-1	TRBJ2-3	many	TGCGCCAGCAGCTTGGGCGCCCCACTAGCGGGAGGTAGCACAGATACGCAGTATTTT	CASSLGAPLAGGSTDTQYF
TRBD1	TRBV20-1	TRBJ1-6	-	TGCAGTGCTGGGACAGGGTTTGAGGGTAATTCACCCCTCCACTTT	CSAGTGFEGNSPLHF
-	TRBV19	TRBJ2-1	many	TGTGCCAGTAGTACTCTCAGCGGCTGGAATGAGCAGTTCTTC	CASSTLSGWNEQFF
-	TRBV28	TRBJ2-3	few	TGTGCCAGCACGGGGGTGGGTGGTAGCACAGATACGCAGTATTTT	CASTGVGGSTDTQYF
-	TRBV27	TRBJ2-1	many	TGTGCCAGCAGTTTTTTGGGTGGTGAGCAGTTCTTC	CASSFLGGEQFF
-	TRBV28	TRBJ2-7	many	TGTGCCACCCAGTCCGGGACGGCCTACGAGCAGTACTTC	CATQSGTAYEQYF
-	TRBV18	TRBJ1-5	many	TGTGCCAGCTCACAAGCAGGCAATAGCAATCAGCCCCAGCATTTT	CASSQAGNSNQPQHF
TRBD1	TRBV7-3	TRBJ2-1	-	TGTGCCAGCAGCAAAGACAGGGAACCGGGACGGTTGTTCTTC	CASSKDREPGRLFF
TRBD1	TRBV20-1	TRBJ1-2	many	TGCAGTGCCCAGGGGGCTGGGGGCTACACCTTC	CSAQGAGGYTF
TRBD2	TRBV7-3	TRBJ2-7	-	TGTGCCAGCAGCTTCAGTAGCGGGAGCTCCTACGAGCAGTACTTC	CASSFSSGSSYEQYF
TRBD2	TRBV11-2	TRBJ2-3	many	TGTGCCAGCAGCTATCTAGCGGGGGGAAACACAGATACGCAGTATTTT	CASSYLAGGNTDTQYF
-	TRBV7-8	TRBJ2-3	many	TGTGCCAGCAGCTGGGGCCGATTAGGGGGAGGAGGAACAGATACGCAGTATTTT	CASSWGRLGGGGTDTQYF
TRBD2	TRBV3-1	TRBJ2-2	many	TGTGCCAGCAGTCGCGCTAGCGGCACCGGGGAGCTGTTTTTT	CASSRASGTGELFF
-	TRBV3-1	TRBJ1-1	once	TGTGCCAGCAGCCCGTCAGGGCTCGTTCGAGGCACTGAAGCTTTCTTT	CASSPSGLVRGTEAFF
TRBD2	TRBV5-1	TRBJ2-1	many	TGCGCCAGCAGCTTGGGATCCCTAGCGGGCAACAATGAGCAGTTCTTC	CASSLGSLAGNNEQFF
TRBD1	TRBV20-1	TRBJ2-7	once	TGCAGTGCTAGTGAGGACAGGGGATTCGTTTTCTACGAGCAGTACTTC	CSASEDRGFVFYEQYF